This T cell receptor (beta chain) appears in the sequencing data of a study of blood T cell repertoires in COVID-19. J was trimmed by 1 base and V by 3 bases; bases with no gene match: 5. The CDR3 has 15 residues. Germline CDR1 SGHTA, CDR2 FQGNSA. The assay was immunoSEQ multiplex PCR, and TCRdb's table has in-frame clones only and misses some. Of around 290,000 clones in the sample, 80% to 95% were seen once. The chain links TRBV7-2 to TRBJ1-1, with TRBD1 matching 7 bases. The TCR was taken from a young woman who had recovered from COVID-19. Sample: PBMCs or T cells enriched from blood (not recorded which). The CDR3 sequence is CASSLDRITNTEAFF. As DNA, the CDR3 is TGTGCCAGCAGCTTGGACAGGATAACGAACACTGAAGCTTTCTTT. The variable domain in full, completed from reference TRBV7-2 and TRBJ1-1, reads GAGVSQSPSNKVTEKGKDVELRCDPISGHTALYWYRQSLGQGLEFLIYFQGNSAPDKSGLPSDRFSAERTGGSVSTLTIQRTQQEDSAVYLCASSLDRITNTEAFFGQGTRLTVV.